The 4 T cell receptor beta chains given below trace back to one sample, sequenced in a study of beta chain features in type 1 diabetes. Study-wide results and limits: Patients with Type 1 diabetes showed moderately but significantly shorter TCRB CDR3s in all four CD4+ subsets.

cDNA synthesis used the whole RNA isolate, giving expressed TCRB sequences. The assay was immunoSEQ multiplex PCR, and TCRdb's table has in-frame clones only and misses some. The sample includes some 330,000 clones, 10% to 15% of them seen just once. Their antigens remain unidentified. The source material was naive CD4+ T cells from blood. These receptors all stem from a woman aged 18-30 years with type 1 diabetes.

This clone was seen a few times. In DNA form, the CDR3 reads TGTGCCAGCAGCTTAGTGCCCGGACAGGGGGCCTACGAGCAGTACTTC. It codes for CASSLVPGQGAYEQYF. This chain joins TRBV7-9 and TRBJ2-7, with 10 bases lining up with TRBD1. This CDR3 comprises 16 residues. Germline V CDR1 and CDR2: SEHNR, FQNEAQ (reference sequence). V was pared by 1 base and J by 2 bases, with 5 bases of the junction left unmatched.

The chain uses TRBV19 and TRBJ2-1; 10 positions agree with TRBD2. This CDR3 spans 16 amino acids. V dropped 5 bases and J dropped 2; count of bases not matched to a gene: 6. Looked up from germline, CDR1 is LNHDA and CDR2 is SQIVND (reference sequence). The CDR3 sequence: CASSGKAGGTYNEQFF. The CDR3, as DNA: TGTGCCAGTAGTGGAAAAGCGGGGGGGACCTACAATGAGCAGTTCTTC.

This clone was found a few times. The genes are TRBV30 and TRBJ2-6; D might be TRBD1 (5 bases). V was cut by 1 base and J by 3 bases, with 10 bases left in between. Germline V CDR1 and CDR2: GTSNPN, SVGIG (reference sequence). The CDR3 length is 15 residues. The DNA of the CDR3 is TGTGCCTGGAGTGAGGGGTTTCATGGGGCCAACGTCCTGACTTTC. Protein product: CAWSEGFHGANVLTF.

The rearrangement links TRBV30 to TRBJ1-1; D is ambiguous. CDR3 length equals 13 residues. Trimming removed 0 bases from V and 3 bases from J, with 8 bases in between. The V gene's germline CDR1 is GTSNPN and CDR2 SVGIG (reference sequence). CDR3 in amino acids: CAWSVPGYTEAFF. The CDR3 bases are TGTGCCTGGAGTGTACCGGGATACACTGAAGCTTTCTTT.